Listed below are T cell receptor beta chains from one sample, sequenced in a study of a mutant IDH1 vaccine in newly diagnosed glioma. The repertoire was sequenced with immunoSEQ multiplex PCR; TCRdb's copy has only in-frame clones and lacks some. This table holds roughly 40,000 clones, approximately 91% found once. These receptors lack a known antigen. The specimen comprised PBMCs, sampled from a glioma patient whose treatment included an IDH1 peptide vaccine. Receptors were obtained from a man aged 50 to 59 with glioma. The conserved cysteine and the conserved F or W are not part of the CDR3 here. Each record gives: CDR3 length, J gene, V gene, CDR3 protein.

>14|TRBJ2-2|TRBV7-3
ASSLRGTTNTGELF
>10|TRBJ2-5|TRBV29-1
SVRVVVETQY
>14|TRBJ2-1|TRBV18
ASSPQRRGVGNEQF
>13|TRBJ2-3|TRBV6-5
ASTRTVASTDTQY
>13|TRBJ2-5|TRBV5-1
ASSGDRDHKETQY
>14|TRBJ2-1|TRBV27
ASSLTGAQLYNEQF
>10|TRBJ1-1|TRBV25-1
ASSGTPTAAF
>14|TRBJ2-7|TRBV6-6
ASTQSGGTGFYEQY
>14|TRBJ1-2|TRBV6-1
ASSEGPRGENYGYT
>13|TRBJ1-1|TRBV30
AWSVGMTRGRKAF
>15|TRBJ2-2|TRBV9
ASSDTIGGLNTGELF
>13|TRBJ2-4|TRBV7-2
ASSPRRGTKNIQY
>9|TRBJ2-5|TRBV5-1
ASSFQETQY
>10|TRBJ2-7|TRBV7-2
ASSLVTRIQY
>15|TRBJ2-7|TRBV27
ASSLEGDRKDSYEQY
>13|TRBJ2-7|TRBV5-6
ASSPPGQGTWEQY
>12|TRBJ1-5|TRBV28
ASSGQTSNQPQH
>12|TRBJ1-1|TRBV9
ASSGYRGGTEAF
>12|TRBJ2-2|TRBV5-4
ASSLGLNTGELF
>12|TRBJ1-1|TRBV5-1
ASSPTGPNTEAF
>12|TRBJ1-1|TRBV7-2
ASSLLAGNTEAF
>13|TRBJ2-1|TRBV28
ASSSPGLATNEQF
>15|TRBJ2-1|TRBV15
ATSHTLFLAGYNEQF
>11|TRBJ2-7|TRBV5-1
ASSFATSYEQY
>12|TRBJ2-2|TRBV4-1
ASRVYTGAGELF
>12|TRBJ2-7|TRBV5-4
ASSSQGGSYEQY
>10|TRBJ2-2|TRBV11-2
ASGGGTGELF
>11|TRBJ1-5|TRBV30
AWSRGFNQPQH
>13|TRBJ2-2|TRBV4-2
ASSQGQGDTGELF
>14|TRBJ2-3|TRBV6-1
ASSEASGSSTDTQY
>14|TRBJ2-6|TRBV29-1
SVAKVAGSGANVLT
>12|TRBJ2-6|TRBV2
ASRRAAGANVLT
>14|TRBJ1-6|TRBV4-3
ASSLARSGGYSPLH
>13|TRBJ2-2|TRBV7-2
ASSFSGSVGGELF
>11|TRBJ2-7|TRBV28
ATGTGRTYEQY
>14|TRBJ2-3|TRBV7-9
ASSLETGGWTDTQY
>10|TRBJ1-4|TRBV11-2
ASSLAGEKLF
>14|TRBJ1-2|TRBV30
AWSGFKGLANYGYT
>17|TRBJ2-1|TRBV27
ASSLSGLAGPSSYNEQF
>13|TRBJ1-5|TRBV2
ASSEEGNSNQPQH
>14|TRBJ2-1|TRBV5-1
ASSLTVTPGGNEQF
>10|TRBJ1-2|TRBV5-1
ASSLEGGGYT
>12|TRBJ2-1|TRBV4-2
GTSGGGTYNEQF
>12|TRBJ2-1|TRBV6-5
ASRRQVRYNEQF
>12|TRBJ2-7|TRBV5-6
ASSSQGPGYEQY
>12|TRBJ2-3|TRBV9
ASSAWEGGDTQY
>12|TRBJ1-1|TRBV7-9
ASSLTGGRTEAF
>12|TRBJ1-2|TRBV29-1
SVASGGGPYGYT
>12|TRBJ1-5|TRBV10-2
ASRLGQGNQPQH
>13|TRBJ1-6|TRBV7-2
ASSLWSGNNSPLH
>16|TRBJ2-5|TRBV6-1
ASSAKGTATWAGETQY